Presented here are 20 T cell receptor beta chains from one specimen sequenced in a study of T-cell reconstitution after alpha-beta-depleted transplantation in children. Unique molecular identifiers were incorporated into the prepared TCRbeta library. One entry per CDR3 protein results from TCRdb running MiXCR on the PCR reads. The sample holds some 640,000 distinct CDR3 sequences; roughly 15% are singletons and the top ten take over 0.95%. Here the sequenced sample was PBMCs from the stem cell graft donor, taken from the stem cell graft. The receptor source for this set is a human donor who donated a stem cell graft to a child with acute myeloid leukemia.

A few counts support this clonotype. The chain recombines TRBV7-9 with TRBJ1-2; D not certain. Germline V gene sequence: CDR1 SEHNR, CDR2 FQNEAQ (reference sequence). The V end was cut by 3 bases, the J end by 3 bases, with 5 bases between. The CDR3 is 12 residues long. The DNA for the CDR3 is TGTGCCAGCAGCTTTTCGGACTATGGCTACACCTTC. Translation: CASSFSDYGYTF. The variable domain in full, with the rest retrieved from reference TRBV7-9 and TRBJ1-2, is DTGVSQNPRHKITKRGQNVTFRCDPISEHNRLYWYRQTLGQGPEFLTYFQNEAQLEKSRLLSDRFSAERPKGSFSTLEIQRTEQGDSAMYLCASSFSDYGYTFGSGTRLTVV.

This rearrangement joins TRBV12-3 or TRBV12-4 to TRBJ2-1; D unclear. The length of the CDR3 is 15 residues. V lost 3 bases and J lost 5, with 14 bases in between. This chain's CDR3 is CASSLALVNNNEQFF. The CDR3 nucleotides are TGTGCCAGCAGTTTGGCCCTAGTTAATAACAATGAGCAGTTCTTC.

CDR3 nucleotide sequence: TGCAGTGCTAGAGATCCGGGGGGGACCATCAATCAGCCCCAGCATTTT. Amino acids: CSARDPGGTINQPQHF. The chain uses TRBV20-1 and TRBJ1-5, with D tentatively TRBD1 (5 bases). The V gene's germline CDR1 is DFQATT and CDR2 SNEGSKA (reference sequence). CDR3 size: 16 residues. V lost 0 bases, J lost 3 bases, and 15 bases lay in between.

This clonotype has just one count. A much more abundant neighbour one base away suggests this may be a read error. CDR3 sequence (DNA): TGCGCCAGCAGCTTGGACGGGGGGACTTACAATGAGCAGCTCTTC. This translates into CASSLDGGTYNEQLF. V gene TRBV5-1 combines with J gene TRBJ2-1; 7 bases line up with TRBD2. Germline loops: CDR1 SGHRS, CDR2 YFSETQ. The CDR3 runs to 15 residues.

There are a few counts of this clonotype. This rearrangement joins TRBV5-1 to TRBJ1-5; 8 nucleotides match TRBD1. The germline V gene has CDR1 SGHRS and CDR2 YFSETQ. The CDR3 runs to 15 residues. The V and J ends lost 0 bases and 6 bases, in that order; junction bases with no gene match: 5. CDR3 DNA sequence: TGCGCCAGCAGCTTGGGGACAGGGAACACTCAGCCCCAGCATTTT. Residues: CASSLGTGNTQPQHF.

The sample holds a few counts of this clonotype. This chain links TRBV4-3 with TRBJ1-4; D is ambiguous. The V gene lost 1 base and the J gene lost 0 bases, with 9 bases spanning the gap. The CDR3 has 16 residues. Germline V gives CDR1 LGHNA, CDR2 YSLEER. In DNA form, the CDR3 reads TGCGCCAGCAGCCAAGGGACGTCCGCAACTAATGAAAAACTGTTTTTT. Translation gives CASSQGTSATNEKLFF.

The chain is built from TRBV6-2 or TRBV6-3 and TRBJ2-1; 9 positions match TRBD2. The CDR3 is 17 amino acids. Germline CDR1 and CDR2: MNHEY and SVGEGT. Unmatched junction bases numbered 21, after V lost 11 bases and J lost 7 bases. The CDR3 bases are TGTGCCGGAGGACGGCGGGGGGGCCTGAGGAGTGGGAATGAGCAGTTCTTC. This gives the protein CAGGRRGGLRSGNEQFF.

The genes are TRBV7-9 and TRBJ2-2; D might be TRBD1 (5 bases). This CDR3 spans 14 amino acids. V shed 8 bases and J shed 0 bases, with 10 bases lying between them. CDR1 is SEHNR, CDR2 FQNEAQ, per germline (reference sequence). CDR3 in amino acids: CASLTETNTGELFF. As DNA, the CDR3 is TGTGCCAGCCTGACAGAAACGAACACCGGGGAGCTGTTTTTT.

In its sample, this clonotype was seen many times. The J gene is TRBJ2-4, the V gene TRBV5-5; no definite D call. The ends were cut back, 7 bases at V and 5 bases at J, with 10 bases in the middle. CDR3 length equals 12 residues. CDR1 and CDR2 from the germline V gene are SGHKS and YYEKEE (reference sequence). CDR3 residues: CASQDGENIQYF. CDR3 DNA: TGTGCCAGCCAAGATGGGGAAAACATTCAGTACTTC.

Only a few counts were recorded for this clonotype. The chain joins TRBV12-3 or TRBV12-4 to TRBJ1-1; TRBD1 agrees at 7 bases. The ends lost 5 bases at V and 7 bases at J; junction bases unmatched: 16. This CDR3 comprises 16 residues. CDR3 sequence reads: CASSPTGNLRGSEAFF. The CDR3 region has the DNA TGTGCCAGCAGTCCGACAGGGAACCTTCGGGGTAGTGAAGCTTTCTTT.

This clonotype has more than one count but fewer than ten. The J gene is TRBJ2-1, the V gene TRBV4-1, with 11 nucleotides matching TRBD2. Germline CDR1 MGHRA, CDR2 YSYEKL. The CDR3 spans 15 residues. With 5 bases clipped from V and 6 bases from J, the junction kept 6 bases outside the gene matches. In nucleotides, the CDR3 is TGCGCCAGCAGCTCTAGCGGGGGGCCTACCAATGAGCAGTTCTTC. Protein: CASSSSGGPTNEQFF.

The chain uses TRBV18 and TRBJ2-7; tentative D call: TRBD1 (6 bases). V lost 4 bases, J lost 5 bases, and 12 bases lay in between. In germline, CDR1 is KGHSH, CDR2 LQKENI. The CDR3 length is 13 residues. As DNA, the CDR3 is TGTGCCAGCTCACTTCGACAGGATGACGAGCAGTACGTC. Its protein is CASSLRQDDEQYV.

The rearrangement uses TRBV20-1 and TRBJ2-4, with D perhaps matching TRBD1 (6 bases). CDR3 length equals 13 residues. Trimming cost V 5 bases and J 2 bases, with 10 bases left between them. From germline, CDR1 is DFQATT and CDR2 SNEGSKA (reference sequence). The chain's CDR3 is CSASTGSKNIQYF. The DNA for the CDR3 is TGCAGTGCTTCTACAGGGTCCAAAAACATTCAGTACTTC.

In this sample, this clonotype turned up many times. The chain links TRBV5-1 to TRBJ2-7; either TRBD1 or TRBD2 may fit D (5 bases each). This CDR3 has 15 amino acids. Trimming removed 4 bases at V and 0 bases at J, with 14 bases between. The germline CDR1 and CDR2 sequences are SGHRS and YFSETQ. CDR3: CASSVGPIPSYEQYV. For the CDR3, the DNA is TGCGCCAGCAGCGTGGGACCGATTCCCTCCTACGAGCAGTACGTC.

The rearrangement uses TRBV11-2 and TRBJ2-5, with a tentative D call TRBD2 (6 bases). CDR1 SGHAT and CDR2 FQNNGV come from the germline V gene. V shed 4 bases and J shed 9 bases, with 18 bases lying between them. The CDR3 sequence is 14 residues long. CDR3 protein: CASSSWTCGGPQYF. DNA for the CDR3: TGTGCCAGCAGCTCCTGGACTTGCGGAGGGCCCCAGTACTTC. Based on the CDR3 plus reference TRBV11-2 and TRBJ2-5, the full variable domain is EAGVAQSPRYKIIEKRQSVAFWCNPISGHATLYWYQQILGQGPKLLIQFQNNGVVDDSQLPKDRFSAERLKGVDSTLKIQPAKLEDSAVYLCASSSWTCGGPQYFGPGTRLLVL.

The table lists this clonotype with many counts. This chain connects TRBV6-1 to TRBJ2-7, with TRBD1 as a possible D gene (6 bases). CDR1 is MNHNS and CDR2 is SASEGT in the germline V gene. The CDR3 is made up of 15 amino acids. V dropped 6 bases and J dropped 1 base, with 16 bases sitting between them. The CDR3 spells CASSRTGTQSYEQYV. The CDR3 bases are TGTGCCAGCAGCCGGACCGGGACACAATCCTACGAGCAGTACGTC.

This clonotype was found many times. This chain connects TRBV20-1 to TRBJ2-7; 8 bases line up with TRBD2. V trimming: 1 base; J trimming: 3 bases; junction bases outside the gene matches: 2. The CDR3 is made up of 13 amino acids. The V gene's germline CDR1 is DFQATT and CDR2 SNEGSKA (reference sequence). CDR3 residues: CSARASGGYEQYF. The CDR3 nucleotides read TGCAGTGCTAGAGCCAGCGGGGGCTACGAGCAGTACTTC.

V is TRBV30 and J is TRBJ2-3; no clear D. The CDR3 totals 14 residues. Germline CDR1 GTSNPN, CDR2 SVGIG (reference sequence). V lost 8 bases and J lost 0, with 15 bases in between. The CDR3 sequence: CAQRRGPSTDTQYF. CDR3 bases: TGTGCCCAACGGAGAGGTCCTAGCACAGATACGCAGTATTTT.

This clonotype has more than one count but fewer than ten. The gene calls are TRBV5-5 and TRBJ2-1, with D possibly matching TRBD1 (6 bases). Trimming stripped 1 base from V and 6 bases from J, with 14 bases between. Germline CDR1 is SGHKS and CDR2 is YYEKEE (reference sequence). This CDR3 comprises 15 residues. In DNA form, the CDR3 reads TGTGCCAGCAGCTTGCAGGGGTCCCCTTTCAATGAGCAGTTCTTC. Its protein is CASSLQGSPFNEQFF. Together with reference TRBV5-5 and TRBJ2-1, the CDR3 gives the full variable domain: DAGVTQSPTHLIKTRGQQVTLRCSPISGHKSVSWYQQVLGQGPQFIFQYYEKEERGRGNFPDRFSARQFPNYSSELNVNALLLGDSALYLCASSLQGSPFNEQFFGPGTRLTVL.

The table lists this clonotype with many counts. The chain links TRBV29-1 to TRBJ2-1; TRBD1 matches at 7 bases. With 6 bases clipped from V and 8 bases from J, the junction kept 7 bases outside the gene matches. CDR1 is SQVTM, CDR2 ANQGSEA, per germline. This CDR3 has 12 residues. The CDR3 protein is CSVDRARDEQFF. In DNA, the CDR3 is TGCAGCGTCGACAGGGCACGGGATGAGCAGTTCTTC.